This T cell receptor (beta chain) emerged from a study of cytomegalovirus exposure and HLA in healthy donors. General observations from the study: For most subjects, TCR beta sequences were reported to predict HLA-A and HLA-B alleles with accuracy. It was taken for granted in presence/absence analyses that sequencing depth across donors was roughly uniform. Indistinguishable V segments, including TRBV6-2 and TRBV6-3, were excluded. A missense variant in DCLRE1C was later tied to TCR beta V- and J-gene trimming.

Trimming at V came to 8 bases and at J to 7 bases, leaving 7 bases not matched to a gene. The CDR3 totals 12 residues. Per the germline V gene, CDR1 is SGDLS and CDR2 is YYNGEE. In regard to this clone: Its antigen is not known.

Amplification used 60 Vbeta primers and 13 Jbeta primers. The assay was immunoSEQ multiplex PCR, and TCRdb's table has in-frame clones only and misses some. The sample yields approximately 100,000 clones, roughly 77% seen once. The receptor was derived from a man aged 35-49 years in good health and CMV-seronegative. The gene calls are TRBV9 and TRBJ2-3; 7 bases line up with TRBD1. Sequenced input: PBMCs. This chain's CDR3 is CASRGGTHTQYF. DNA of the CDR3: TGTGCCAGTAGAGGGGGCACCCATACGCAGTATTTT.